One TCR beta chain is described in this entry. Its cognate antigen is unknown. Repertoires were generated with immunoSEQ multiplex PCR, while TCRdb's copy carries only in-frame clones and drops some. The table shows about 78,000 clones, with 95% to 98% occurring only once. Thymic samples were excised during corrective heart operations. These data originate in a study of human thymus T cells. This CDR3 is built from 18 residues. The V end was cut by 0 bases, the J end by 6 bases, with 24 bases between. Looked up from germline, CDR1 is SGHTA and CDR2 is FQGNSA. Points from the study as a whole: Related work found strong thymic repertoire overlap between unrelated individuals. Within thymic and blood repertoires, V and J gene usage appeared to be biased.

This sequence originates from a boy under three years old with a congenital heart defect but otherwise immunologically healthy. The sample was thymus tissue. The genes are TRBV7-2 and TRBJ2-7; tentatively, D is TRBD2 (5 bases). The CDR3, as DNA: TGTGCCAGCAGCTTAGCGGGGTTAACGACGGGGTGTGTTCGCGAGCAGTACTTC. Encoded protein: CASSLAGLTTGCVREQYF.